These 24 T cell receptor beta chains share one sample of origin, sequenced in a study of T cells in Graves' hyperthyroidism and ophthalmopathy. Researchers amplified the TCR beta CDR3 regions from RNA transcripts. A first-round RT-PCR of the TCR CDR3 used the HTBI primer set. TCRdb re-analysed the multiplex PCR reads in MiXCR, keeping a single row per CDR3 protein. The top ten clones hold approximately 7.5% of a sample with hundreds of thousands of distinct CDR3 sequences, 15% to 18% of them seen once. Source material: blood. Receptors originate from a woman aged 18-30 years with Graves' hyperthyroidism.

This clonotype was detected ten times or more. This rearrangement joins TRBV11-2 to TRBJ1-3, with D unresolved. This CDR3 has 12 residues. Trimming cost V 5 bases and J 11 bases, with 13 bases left between them. Germline CDR1 and CDR2: SGHAT and FQNNGV. CDR3 protein: CASSPWPRAIYF. The CDR3 nucleotides are TGTGCCAGCAGCCCCTGGCCCCGCGCCATATATTTT. The full variable domain, its missing parts supplied by reference TRBV11-2 and TRBJ1-3, is EAGVAQSPRYKIIEKRQSVAFWCNPISGHATLYWYQQILGQGPKLLIQFQNNGVVDDSQLPKDRFSAERLKGVDSTLKIQPAKLEDSAVYLCASSPWPRAIYFGEGSWLTVV.

This clonotype was found many times. The rearrangement uses TRBV7-9 and TRBJ2-3; TRBD2 is a possible D gene (5 bases). Between the trimmed V and J ends, which lost 5 bases and 0 bases, there was a span of 24 bases. Per germline, CDR1 SEHNR and CDR2 FQNEAQ (reference sequence). The CDR3 has 19 residues. The CDR3 spells CASSPTPATGFSSTDTQYF. CDR3 DNA: TGTGCCAGCAGCCCAACCCCAGCCACGGGGTTTTCTAGCACAGATACGCAGTATTTT.

The chain employs TRBV7-8 and TRBJ2-7; 12 bases are shared with TRBD1. The junction had 5 bases not matched to a gene; V was cut back by 6 bases and J by 2 bases. Germline assignment: CDR1 SGHVS and CDR2 FQNEAQ. The CDR3 runs to 15 residues. In DNA, the CDR3 is TGTGCCAGCAGTTCCGGGACAGGGGGCCCCTACGAGCAGTACTTC. This codes for CASSSGTGGPYEQYF.

This clonotype was seen at least ten times. This chain joins TRBV24-1 and TRBJ2-3; D remains ambiguous. V was trimmed by 1 base and J by 4 bases, leaving 5 bases between them. The germline CDR1 and CDR2 sequences are KGHDR and SFDVKD. CDR3 length: 13 residues. CDR3 bases: TGTGCCACCAGTGATTTTGGGGCAGATACGCAGTATTTT. Residues: CATSDFGADTQYF.

This clonotype was found many times. The chain joins TRBV5-6 to TRBJ2-2; 7 positions agree with TRBD2. Germline assignment: CDR1 SGHDT and CDR2 YYEEEE. The length of the CDR3 is 15 residues. J gave up 6 bases and V 1 base, and 6 bases lay outside the gene matches. Here the CDR3 DNA reads TGTGCCAGCAGCTTGTTCGGGGGAGGGCCCGGGGAGCTGTTTTTT. The encoded protein is CASSLFGGGPGELFF.

Comments on this clonotype: This may come from a read error, since a much larger clone is one base off. V gene TRBV4-1 combines with J gene TRBJ2-7; D is uncertain. V was clipped by 2 bases and J by 3 bases, with 14 bases between them. Per germline, CDR1 MGHRA and CDR2 YSYEKL. This CDR3 has 15 amino acids. The DNA of the CDR3 is TGCGCCAGCAGCCAACTACTGGGCCGACACTACGAGCAGTACTTC. Translation gives CASSQLLGRHYEQYF.

This clonotype has only a few counts. The rearrangement joins TRBV30 to TRBJ2-1; D is perhaps TRBD1 (7 bases). The V end lost 2 bases, the J end lost 4 bases, and 21 bases lay between the germline ends. This CDR3 comprises 17 residues. Germline loops: CDR1 GTSNPN, CDR2 SVGIG (reference sequence). The CDR3 here is CAWSTDRGRTGYNEQFF. The CDR3, as DNA: TGTGCCTGGAGTACTGATAGAGGGAGGACAGGATACAATGAGCAGTTCTTC.

This clonotype has a handful of counts. The CDR3, as DNA: TGCGCCAGCAGCCAAGCTACCGGTCCCACAGATACGCAGTATTTT. Translating gives CASSQATGPTDTQYF. This chain links TRBV4-1 with TRBJ2-3; D gene unclear. Between the trimmed V and J ends, which lost 1 base and 2 bases, there was a span of 10 bases. The CDR3 is made up of 15 amino acids. Germline V gene sequence: CDR1 MGHRA, CDR2 YSYEKL.

This clonotype was found many times. In DNA form, the CDR3 reads TGTGCCAGCAGCCTATCAAGACGGAACCAAGAGACCCAGTACTTC. This sequence encodes CASSLSRRNQETQYF. The chain combines TRBV7-2 with TRBJ2-5; D gene ambiguous. Germline V gene sequence: CDR1 SGHTA, CDR2 FQGNSA. The V end was cut by 5 bases, the J end by 0 bases, with 13 bases between. This CDR3 is 15 amino acids long.

The CDR3 is CASNLRDSGPGYTF. The CDR3 DNA reads TGTGCCAGCAACCTCCGGGACAGCGGCCCAGGCTACACCTTC. The chain couples TRBV13 to TRBJ1-2; 7 nucleotides line up with TRBD1. Germline-derived CDR1 and CDR2 are PRHDT and FYEKMQ (reference sequence). V shed 7 bases, J shed 8 bases, and the junction held 13 bases outside the gene matches. The CDR3 length is 14 residues.

This clonotype has at least ten counts. The chain employs TRBV11-2 and TRBJ1-2; TRBD1 might be the D (6 bases). The germline V gene encodes CDR1 SGHAT and CDR2 FQNNGV. The CDR3 totals 16 residues. With 0 bases removed from V and 5 bases from J, the gap between germline ends came to 16 bases. CDR3 in amino acids: CASSLEGHRERYGYTF. In DNA form, the CDR3 reads TGTGCCAGCAGCTTAGAGGGGCACAGGGAGAGGTATGGCTACACCTTC.

This clonotype was recorded at least ten times. This chain joins TRBV7-2 and TRBJ1-5, with a possible D match to TRBD1 (6 bases). Germline assignment: CDR1 SGHTA and CDR2 FQGNSA. The CDR3 totals 15 residues. V was shortened by 5 bases and J by 7 bases, with 18 bases between the two germline ends. The CDR3 protein is CASSVRDTREQPQHF. For the CDR3, the DNA is TGTGCCAGCAGCGTCCGGGACACTAGAGAGCAGCCCCAGCATTTT.

This chain links TRBV2 with TRBJ1-2; weak D call: TRBD1 (5 bases). The CDR3 is 14 residues long. In germline, CDR1 is SNHLY, CDR2 FYNNEI. The V end lost 6 bases, the J end lost 1 base, and 12 bases lay between the germline ends. The chain's CDR3 is CASRGVGRNYGYTF. The DNA for the CDR3 is TGTGCCAGCAGGGGGGTGGGGCGTAACTATGGCTACACCTTC.

Concerning this clonotype: At one boundary the junction diverges from the germline segment, which might be a read error. V is TRBV12-3 or TRBV12-4 and J is TRBJ2-7, with D unresolved. The CDR3 totals 10 residues. In DNA, the CDR3 is TGTGCCAGGAGCCTCGTCGAGCAGTGCTTC. This codes for CARSLVEQCF.

This clonotype occurred many times. The chain couples TRBV18 to TRBJ2-7; D uncertain. Looked up from germline, CDR1 is KGHSH and CDR2 is LQKENI. There are 13 residues in the CDR3. V lost 4 bases and J 4 bases, leaving 11 bases between the germline ends. The CDR3 nucleotides are TGTGCCAGCTCACTCCAATCTCATTACGAGCAGTACTTC. This translates into CASSLQSHYEQYF.

This clonotype was counted at least ten times. V usage is TRBV29-1 and J usage is TRBJ1-1; 8 bases are a match to TRBD1. V shed 3 bases and J 4 bases; nucleotides not matched to a gene: 13. The CDR3 totals 16 residues. The germline V gene encodes CDR1 SQVTM and CDR2 ANQGSEA. In DNA, the CDR3 is TGCAGCGTTGAGGTAGGACAGGGCGTAAGGGGCACTGAAGCTTTCTTT. This gives the protein CSVEVGQGVRGTEAFF.

The V call is TRBV5-1, the J call TRBJ2-7; no firm D call. CDR3 size: 12 residues. From germline, CDR1 is SGHRS and CDR2 YFSETQ. The V gene lost 5 bases and the J gene lost 7 bases, with 13 bases spanning the gap. CDR3 protein: CASRSAWGEQYF. CDR3 nucleotide sequence: TGCGCCAGCAGGTCGGCGTGGGGTGAGCAGTACTTC. Based on the CDR3 plus reference TRBV5-1 and TRBJ2-7, the full variable domain is KAGVTQTPRYLIKTRGQQVTLSCSPISGHRSVSWYQQTPGQGLQFLFEYFSETQRNKGNFPGRFSGRQFSNSRSEMNVSTLELGDSALYLCASRSAWGEQYFGPGTRLTVT.

The rearrangement uses TRBV27 and TRBJ2-7, with D possibly matching TRBD2 (5 bases). The CDR3 is 13 amino acids. Germline V gives CDR1 MNHEY, CDR2 SMNVEV (reference sequence). Trimming cost V 6 bases and J 2 bases, with 11 bases left between them. The DNA of the CDR3 is TGTGCCAGCAGCATCACGGGAACCTACGAGCAGTACTTC. As protein: CASSITGTYEQYF.

V usage is TRBV5-6 and J usage is TRBJ2-7, with 7 bases that match TRBD1. The CDR3 is 16 residues long. Germline trimming cut 4 bases from V and 6 bases from J; bases unmatched to any gene: 16. Germline assignment: CDR1 SGHDT and CDR2 YYEEEE. The CDR3 DNA is TGTGCCAGCAGCGCGAAAAACAGGGGCCCGGTCGTCGAGCAGTACTTC. Its translation: CASSAKNRGPVVEQYF.

The chain has TRBV4-1 and TRBJ2-7; D gene ambiguous. V was clipped by 8 bases and J by 5 bases, with 13 bases between them. The CDR3 consists of 12 residues. Germline CDR1 and CDR2: MGHRA and YSYEKL. The CDR3 is CASADRVHEQYF. The CDR3 DNA follows: TGCGCCAGCGCGGACCGGGTGCACGAGCAGTACTTC.

The sample holds a few counts of this clonotype. V and J are TRBV12-3 or TRBV12-4 and TRBJ2-2, with a tentative D call TRBD2 (6 bases). The V end was cut by 4 bases, the J end by 6 bases, with 12 bases between. CDR3 length: 14 residues. The CDR3 sequence is CASSSGSEAGELFF. The DNA of the CDR3 is TGTGCCAGCAGTTCCGGGAGTGAGGCCGGGGAGCTGTTTTTT.

This clonotype was picked up a small number of times. V gene TRBV10-3 combines with J gene TRBJ2-7; no reliable D call. This CDR3 has 13 residues. V was shortened by 3 bases and J by 2 bases, with 8 bases between the two germline ends. Per the germline V gene, CDR1 is ENHRY and CDR2 is SYGVKD. The CDR3 reads CAISDPSAYEQYF. The CDR3 DNA follows: TGTGCCATCAGTGATCCCTCGGCCTACGAGCAGTACTTC.

This clonotype was detected ten times or more. This chain connects TRBV20-1 to TRBJ2-1; D uncertain. Germline-derived CDR1 and CDR2 are DFQATT and SNEGSKA (reference sequence). CDR3 length: 13 amino acids. The germline V and J ends were trimmed by 3 bases and 4 bases, with 10 bases remaining between them. CDR3 loop: CSASSSMYNEQFF. CDR3 bases: TGCAGTGCTAGCTCTAGTATGTACAATGAGCAGTTCTTC.

The chain recombines TRBV20-1 with TRBJ2-7; 9 bases map to TRBD1. Trimming at V came to 1 base and at J to 5 bases, leaving 12 bases not matched to a gene. CDR1 DFQATT and CDR2 SNEGSKA come from the germline V gene (reference sequence). This CDR3 region has 16 residues. CDR3 residues: CSARAGTGRPPNEQYF. The CDR3 DNA is TGCAGTGCTAGAGCCGGGACAGGGAGACCTCCCAACGAGCAGTACTTC.